This T cell receptor (beta chain) was obtained from a study of shared T cell receptors in the human thymus. CDR1 and CDR2 (germline): SGHTA, FQGNSA. V lost 0 bases, J lost 4 bases, and 6 bases stayed unmatched. The CDR3 loop spans 17 amino acids. Only in-frame clones appear in the TCRdb table, and some are missing; sequencing was by immunoSEQ multiplex PCR. This table has about 660,000 clones, more than 75% appearing once. This same sample was also part of a study on human thymus T cells.

This sequence was found in a boy younger than two with a congenital heart defect. The V and J genes are TRBV7-2 and TRBJ2-5; 12 positions agree with TRBD2. The sequencing sample was made of thymocytes. This chain's CDR3 is CASSLALAGGPSETQYF. CDR3 coding DNA: TGTGCCAGCAGCTTAGCTCTAGCGGGGGGGCCGTCAGAGACCCAGTACTTC.